This TCR beta chain was captured by sequencing in a study of identical twins. A universal primer site came from template switching; cDNA carried unique molecular identifiers. Each CDR3 protein gets one entry after TCRdb re-called the 5' RACE reads with MiXCR. The sample lists fewer than 450,000 distinct CDR3 sequences, 8.5% to 10% occurring once. V gave up 5 bases and J gave up 3 bases, with 18 bases separating them. Germline V gene sequence: CDR1 SGHVS, CDR2 FQNEAQ. The CDR3 sequence is 16 residues long. This clonotype originated in a woman aged 45-65 years in good health. Sequencing was carried out using naive T cells sorted from blood. The chain uses TRBV7-8 and TRBJ2-3; D is ambiguous. The CDR3 DNA sequence: TGTGCCAGCAGCCATAACCCTAAGGGAACGACAGATACGCAGTATTTT. As protein: CASSHNPKGTTDTQYF.